A selection of T cell receptor beta chains follows, all from one sample in a study of blood T cell repertoires in COVID-19. Assay used: immunoSEQ multiplex PCR; TCRdb lists only in-frame clones, some missing. The sample consists of roughly 160,000 clones, approximately 86% of them appearing once. Sequencing input: peripheral blood. These receptors were taken from a woman older than 75 with COVID-19, enrolled during active disease. Both conserved end residues are part of each CDR3. The D gene is left open where the match is weak. Expanded clones are given a class, and other clones once, few, many or no size at all.

v_gene,d_gene,len,abundance,j_gene,CDR3nt,CDR3aa
TRBV4-3,NA,14,NA,TRBJ2-5,TGCGCCAGCAGCCAAGATATCCAGGAGGGGACCCAGTACTTC,CASSQDIQEGTQYF
TRBV10-3,NA,15,NA,TRBJ1-1,TGTGCCATCAGTGACTCTAGATTATCCCACCTTGAAGCTTTCTTT,CAISDSRLSHLEAFF
TRBV9,NA,16,few,TRBJ1-3,TGTGCCAGCAGCGTAGTTGCGACAGCTTCTGGAAACACCATATATTTT,CASSVVATASGNTIYF
TRBV28,TRBD1,15,few,TRBJ1-6,TGTGCCAGCAGTTTGCCGACAGGGACGAGATCACCCCTCCACTTT,CASSLPTGTRSPLHF
TRBV21-1,NA,17,NA,TRBJ2-7,TGTGCCAGCAGCCCCAAAGGACTAGCGGGGTTCTCCTACGAGCAGTACTTC,CASSPKGLAGFSYEQYF
TRBV7-2,TRBD2,15,NA,TRBJ2-3,TGTGCCAGCAGCTTAGCGGGAGGGCCAGGAGATACGCAGTATTTT,CASSLAGGPGDTQYF
TRBV6-6,NA,14,NA,TRBJ1-3,TGTGCCAGCAGCTCCACGGGATCTGGAAACACCATATATTTT,CASSSTGSGNTIYF
TRBV5-4,TRBD2,16,few,TRBJ2-2,TGTGCCAGCACCCAGACCAGCGGGGCCAACACCGGGGAGCTGTTTTTT,CASTQTSGANTGELFF
TRBV5-4,TRBD1,16,NA,TRBJ2-7,TGTGCCAGCAGCTTCTTTAGGGGACAGGGAGTTAGCGAGCAGTACTTC,CASSFFRGQGVSEQYF
TRBV6-2/TRBV6-3,NA,12,NA,TRBJ2-2,TGTGCCAGCAGTCTCCTCCCCGGGGAGCTGTTTTTT,CASSLLPGELFF
TRBV6-2/TRBV6-3,TRBD2,18,NA,TRBJ2-7,TGTGCCAGCAGTTGGGGACTAGCGGGTGCAGCCCGGGGCTACGAGCAGTACTTC,CASSWGLAGAARGYEQYF
TRBV19,TRBD1,14,NA,TRBJ1-6,TGTGCCAGTAGTATCGGGACAGGGAGGGGAGCCCTCCACTTT,CASSIGTGRGALHF
TRBV20-1,NA,12,NA,TRBJ1-5,TGCAGTGCTAGTCTCAGTGGTCAGCCCCAGCATTTT,CSASLSGQPQHF
TRBV7-2,TRBD2,16,NA,TRBJ2-5,TGTGCCAGCAGCTTAGTGGCGGGAGCGCCGCAAGAGACCCAGTACTTC,CASSLVAGAPQETQYF
TRBV18,TRBD1,17,NA,TRBJ1-1,TGTGCCAGCTCACCACGGACCCCGGGACAGCTGAACACTGAAGCTTTCTTT,CASSPRTPGQLNTEAFF
TRBV4-3,TRBD1,14,NA,TRBJ1-6,TGCGCCAGCAGCTCTGGACAGGTGAATTCACCCCTCCACTTT,CASSSGQVNSPLHF
TRBV6-5,NA,16,NA,TRBJ2-1,TGTGCCAGCAGTTACTTCGGCGCAGGGGACCACAATGAGCAGTTCTTC,CASSYFGAGDHNEQFF
TRBV10-1,TRBD1,12,once,TRBJ1-2,TGCGCCAGCCGGGACAGGAGCTATGGCTACACCTTC,CASRDRSYGYTF
TRBV3-1/TRBV3-2,NA,13,NA,TRBJ2-7,TGTGCCAGCAGCCAGCGCCTAGACGACGAGCAGTACTTC,CASSQRLDDEQYF
TRBV6-5,TRBD2,13,NA,TRBJ2-1,TGTGCCAGCAGCCGGGAGGCCTACAATGAGCAGTTCTTC,CASSREAYNEQFF
TRBV10-3,TRBD2,17,NA,TRBJ2-7,TGTGCCATCAGTGAGACTAGCGGGAGAGGCATGGGCTACGAGCAGTACTTC,CAISETSGRGMGYEQYF
TRBV2,NA,15,NA,TRBJ2-1,TGTGCCAGCAGCCTTGGGGGGGCCCCGGGGAATGAGCAGTTCTTC,CASSLGGAPGNEQFF
TRBV4-3,TRBD1,15,NA,TRBJ1-6,TGCGCCAGCAGCCAAGATAGGACAGGCGGGGCACCCCTCCACTTT,CASSQDRTGGAPLHF
TRBV11-2,TRBD2,14,NA,TRBJ2-5,TGTGCCAGCAGCTTATCGGCGGGAGGGGAGACCCAGTACTTC,CASSLSAGGETQYF
TRBV10-1,TRBD1,13,NA,TRBJ1-5,TGCGCCGGACGGCGACAGGGGAACCAGCCCCAGCATTTT,CAGRRQGNQPQHF
TRBV6-6,NA,13,NA,TRBJ2-2,TGTGCCAGCAGTCATCCGGGCACCGGGGAGCTGTTTTTT,CASSHPGTGELFF
TRBV19,TRBD1,16,NA,TRBJ1-2,TGTGCCAGTAGTAAACCAACCGGGCGACAGGGCCATGGCTACACCTTC,CASSKPTGRQGHGYTF
TRBV3-1/TRBV3-2,NA,18,NA,TRBJ2-5,TGTGCCAGCAGGCGAGGATTGATCAGGGTGGGAAAGGGAGAGACCCAGTACTTC,CASRRGLIRVGKGETQYF
TRBV28,TRBD1,15,NA,TRBJ1-5,TGTGCCAGCAGACCGACAGGGGACCGCAATCAGCCCCAGCATTTT,CASRPTGDRNQPQHF
TRBV15,NA,12,NA,TRBJ1-6,TGTGCCACCAGCAGAGACACGGCACCCCTCCACTTT,CATSRDTAPLHF
TRBV28,NA,14,NA,TRBJ1-6,TGTGCCAGCAGGGAGGGACGGAATAATTCACCCCTCCACTTT,CASREGRNNSPLHF
TRBV9,NA,13,NA,TRBJ1-1,TGTGCCAGCAGCGTGGGAGACGGGCTTGAAGCTTTCTTT,CASSVGDGLEAFF
TRBV3-1/TRBV3-2,TRBD1,13,once,TRBJ1-2,TGTGCCAGCAGAAACAGGGGGACTTTTGGCTACACCTTC,CASRNRGTFGYTF
TRBV10-2,TRBD1,14,NA,TRBJ1-6,TGCGCCAGCAGTGACAGGACAGGGGCATCACCCCTCCACTTT,CASSDRTGASPLHF
TRBV6-5,NA,15,once,TRBJ1-1,TGTGCCAGCTTTAGGAACGCGGGTTTGAGCACTGAAGCTTTCTTT,CASFRNAGLSTEAFF
TRBV5-6,NA,12,NA,TRBJ2-3,TGTGCCAGCAGCCGGAGGGAAGATACGCAGTATTTT,CASSRREDTQYF
TRBV5-4,TRBD1,14,NA,TRBJ1-1,TGTGCCAGCAGCCAGCTCAGGGGGGAAACTGAAGCTTTCTTT,CASSQLRGETEAFF
TRBV19,TRBD1,15,NA,TRBJ2-7,TGTGCCAGTAGTATATCGACAGGGGGGGGATTGGAGCAGTACTTC,CASSISTGGGLEQYF
TRBV19,TRBD1,16,NA,TRBJ1-5,TGTGCCAGTAGTATAGGAGGGACAGGGATTGCGTTTGCCCAGCATTTT,CASSIGGTGIAFAQHF
TRBV7-6,TRBD2,16,NA,TRBJ2-7,TGTGCCAGCAGCCCCTCCTTACTAGCGGGAGCCTACGAGCAGTACTTC,CASSPSLLAGAYEQYF
TRBV7-9,NA,13,NA,TRBJ1-1,TGTGCCAGCAGCTTAGAAGCGTCCTTGGAAGCTTTCTTT,CASSLEASLEAFF
TRBV5-1,NA,12,NA,TRBJ2-1,TGCGCCAGCAGCTTTTCTAGCAGCGAGCAGTTCTTC,CASSFSSSEQFF
TRBV2,NA,14,NA,TRBJ1-6,TGTGCCAGCAGTGGGCGGGAGTTTGATTCACCCCTCCACTTT,CASSGREFDSPLHF
TRBV2,TRBD2,16,NA,TRBJ2-3,TGTGCCAGCAGTGATCCGCTAGCGGGGGTCACAGATACGCAGTATTTT,CASSDPLAGVTDTQYF
TRBV19,TRBD1,14,NA,TRBJ1-1,TGTGCCAGTAGTACCGACCAGACAGGGGCAGAAGCTTTCTTT,CASSTDQTGAEAFF
TRBV5-1,TRBD2,16,NA,TRBJ2-2,TGCGCCAGCAGCTTGACTAGCGGCTCGAACACCGGGGAGCTGTTTTTT,CASSLTSGSNTGELFF
TRBV28,TRBD1,13,NA,TRBJ2-1,TGTGCCAGCAGTTTGGGGACAGGGGGCGAGCAGTTCTTC,CASSLGTGGEQFF
TRBV4-3,NA,14,few,TRBJ1-1,TGCGCCAGCAGCCAAGATTATATGAACACTGAAGCTTTCTTT,CASSQDYMNTEAFF
TRBV24-1,TRBD2,17,NA,TRBJ2-4,TGTGCCACCAGTGCCCCTAGCGGGAGAATAGCCAAAAACATTCAGTACTTC,CATSAPSGRIAKNIQYF
TRBV3-1/TRBV3-2,NA,15,NA,TRBJ2-7,TGTGCCAGCAGCCAAGATGGGCTAGCATTGAACGAGCAGTACTTC,CASSQDGLALNEQYF
TRBV4-2,TRBD2,17,NA,TRBJ2-1,TGTGCCAGCAGCCAAGATAACGGCGGGAGCTCCTACAATGAGCAGTTCTTC,CASSQDNGGSSYNEQFF
TRBV19,TRBD1,13,NA,TRBJ1-2,TGTGCCAGTAGGGAAACAGGGGGTTATGGCTACACCTTC,CASRETGGYGYTF
TRBV12-3/TRBV12-4,TRBD1,13,NA,TRBJ1-3,TGTGCCAGCGGCGGGACAGGGGTAACCGTCATATATTTT,CASGGTGVTVIYF
TRBV9,NA,14,NA,TRBJ1-6,TGTGCCAGCAGCGTAGTGGGGTCGGGGTCACCCCTCCACTTT,CASSVVGSGSPLHF
TRBV24-1,TRBD1,18,few,TRBJ1-4,TGTGCCACCAGTGATCTTAACCGGGACAGGGGGACCTCGGAAAAACTGTTTTTT,CATSDLNRDRGTSEKLFF